A single sample gave rise to the 24 T cell receptor beta chains below, sequenced in a study of Ad26.COV2.S vaccination and SARS-CoV-2 variants. Noted treatment: approximately 18 received Ad26.COV2.S at low or high dose, single or two shots; roughly five received placebo; per-sample allocation not given. Sampling was done on day 63 after the first vaccine or placebo injection. Method: immunoSEQ multiplex PCR; TCRdb's copy keeps in-frame clones and lacks some. Among about 350,000 clones listed, about 88% were seen once. Sequenced material: peripheral blood, taken in a trial of Ad26.COV2.S vaccine versus placebo. The origin of the receptors is a person aged 18-60 years who received the Ad26.COV2.S COVID-19 vaccine or a placebo.

The chain couples TRBV7-3 to TRBJ1-5, with D possibly TRBD1 on 5 matching bases. The CDR3 contains 12 residues. The germline V gene encodes CDR1 SGHTA and CDR2 FQGTGA. V lost 6 bases to trimming and J lost 4 bases, with 7 bases between them. The CDR3 sequence: CASSSGNQPQHF. CDR3 coding DNA: TGTGCCAGCAGTTCAGGGAATCAGCCCCAGCATTTT.

CDR3: CASSQNTPRGKNIQYF. The CDR3 DNA follows: TGTGCCAGCAGCCAAAATACCCCAAGGGGCAAAAACATTCAGTACTTC. The rearrangement links TRBV14 to TRBJ2-4; D perhaps matches TRBD1 (5 bases). The CDR3 covers 16 residues. The ends were cut back, 2 bases at V and 3 bases at J, with 14 bases in the middle. Germline loops: CDR1 SGHDN, CDR2 FVKESK.

This sequence joins TRBV6-2 or TRBV6-3 and TRBJ2-3; 13 positions match TRBD2. The J segment lost 9 bases and the V segment lost 6 bases, leaving 6 bases of the junction unmatched. The CDR3 length is 14 residues. In germline, CDR1 is MNHEY, CDR2 SVGEGT. The chain's CDR3 is CASSRTSGSQTQYF. In nucleotides, the CDR3 is TGTGCCAGCAGCCGGACTAGCGGGAGCCAGACGCAGTATTTT.

The chain links TRBV6-5 to TRBJ2-3, with D perhaps matching TRBD2 (7 bases). CDR3 size: 15 residues. V was cut by 8 bases and J by 4 bases, with 19 bases left in between. Per the germline V gene, CDR1 is MNHEY and CDR2 is SVGAGI. CDR3 sequence (DNA): TGTGCCAGCGGCTTAGGGGGGGTCGGCCCAGATACGCAGTATTTT. Its protein is CASGLGGVGPDTQYF.

The chain combines TRBV19 with TRBJ2-1, with 11 bases aligning to TRBD2. This CDR3 region has 15 residues. With V trimmed by 6 bases and J by 8 bases, 9 bases remained unmatched. CDR1 is LNHDA, CDR2 SQIVND, per germline (reference sequence). The CDR3: CASSPLAGEAYEQFF. CDR3 DNA: TGTGCCAGTAGCCCACTAGCGGGAGAAGCCTATGAGCAGTTCTTC.

The J gene is TRBJ2-5, the V gene TRBV9, with D uncertain. The CDR3 sequence is 14 residues long. The germline V and J ends were trimmed by 0 bases and 1 base, with 7 bases remaining between them. Germline V gene data show CDR1 as SGDLS and CDR2 as YYNGEE. This CDR3 is CASSVGVAQETQYF. CDR3 DNA sequence: TGTGCCAGCAGCGTAGGGGTAGCCCAAGAGACCCAGTACTTC.

The J gene is TRBJ2-7, the V gene TRBV16; the D gene is possibly TRBD1 (5 bases). This CDR3 has 13 amino acids. The germline V gene encodes CDR1 KGHSY and CDR2 FQNENV. V was clipped by 4 bases and J by 3 bases, with 10 bases between them. CDR3 DNA sequence: TGTGCCAGCAGCCCCTTGACAGACTACGAGCAGTACTTC. Translation: CASSPLTDYEQYF. Looking up the rest from reference TRBV16 and TRBJ2-7 gives the full variable domain: GEEVAQTPKHLVRGEGQKAKLYCAPIKGHSYVFWYQQVLKNEFKFLISFQNENVFDETGMPKERFSAKCLPNSPCSLEIQATKLEDSAVYFCASSPLTDYEQYFGPGTRLTVT.

This clone was seen a single time. The rearrangement links TRBV27 to TRBJ2-5, with 10 bases matching TRBD1. The CDR3 runs 15 residues. Germline CDR1 is MNHEY and CDR2 is SMNVEV (reference sequence). Unmatched junction bases numbered 7, after V lost 5 bases and J lost 4 bases. As DNA, the CDR3 is TGTGCCAGCAGTCATAAGACAGGGGGCGGAGAGACCCAGTACTTC. It yields the protein CASSHKTGGGETQYF.

V usage is TRBV2 and J usage is TRBJ1-4; D ambiguous. V shed 8 bases and J shed 6 bases, with 16 bases lying between them. The CDR3 contains 14 residues. Germline CDR1 reads SNHLY; CDR2 reads FYNNEI. CDR3 sequence reads: CASRRGLRDEKLFF. CDR3 DNA sequence: TGTGCCAGCCGACGAGGCCTTCGGGATGAAAAACTGTTTTTT.

The V call is TRBV5-1, the J call TRBJ2-3; a weak D match, TRBD2 (5 bases). The germline CDR1 and CDR2 sequences are SGHRS and YFSETQ. V was shortened by 4 bases and J by 6 bases, with 15 bases between the two germline ends. This CDR3 comprises 14 residues. In DNA form, the CDR3 reads TGCGCCAGCAGCCGAGCGGTCTTTGACGATACGCAGTATTTT. It specifies CASSRAVFDDTQYF. Complete variable domain (other parts from reference TRBV5-1 and TRBJ2-3): KAGVTQTPRYLIKTRGQQVTLSCSPISGHRSVSWYQQTPGQGLQFLFEYFSETQRNKGNFPGRFSGRQFSNSRSEMNVSTLELGDSALYLCASSRAVFDDTQYFGPGTRLTVL.

The chain employs TRBV29-1 and TRBJ2-4; 8 bases align to TRBD1. Looked up from germline, CDR1 is SQVTM and CDR2 is ANQGSEA. V trimming: 3 bases; J trimming: 1 base; junction bases outside the gene matches: 2. The CDR3 extends over 14 amino acids. The CDR3 loop is CSVDTGGAKNIQYF. The CDR3, as DNA: TGCAGCGTTGACACAGGGGGGGCCAAAAACATTCAGTACTTC.

The chain combines TRBV9 with TRBJ2-1, with TRBD2 matching over 11 bases. With 3 bases clipped from V and 11 bases from J, the junction kept 16 bases outside the gene matches. CDR1 and CDR2 (germline): SGDLS, YYNGEE. This CDR3 region has 17 residues. The CDR3 loop is CASSAGSGRDLYIKQFF. The CDR3 region has the DNA TGTGCCAGCAGCGCGGGTAGCGGGAGGGACCTCTATATTAAGCAGTTCTTC.

The chain couples TRBV28 to TRBJ2-3; 9 positions agree with TRBD1. J was trimmed by 4 bases and V by 6 bases; bases with no gene match: 8. The CDR3 totals 15 residues. The germline CDR1 and CDR2 sequences are MDHEN and SYDVKM. The DNA for the CDR3 is TGTGCCAGCAGACTAGGGACAGGGCGGGCAGATACGCAGTATTTT. It specifies CASRLGTGRADTQYF.

The chain employs TRBV28 and TRBJ1-3, with unresolved D. The CDR3 runs 14 residues. Germline CDR1 reads MDHEN; CDR2 reads SYDVKM. The V end lost 1 base, the J end lost 6 bases, and 10 bases lay between the germline ends. The CDR3 sequence is CASSLFTRPNTIYF. DNA for the CDR3: TGTGCCAGCAGTTTATTTACTCGGCCAAACACCATATATTTT.

This sequence joins TRBV2 and TRBJ2-1, with 11 bases that match TRBD2. V was clipped by 6 bases and J by 4 bases; unmatched bases: 5. Per the germline V gene, CDR1 is SNHLY and CDR2 is FYNNEI. This CDR3 contains 15 residues. CDR3 amino acids: CASRSGTSGYNEQFF. The CDR3 nucleotides read TGTGCCAGCAGGTCCGGGACTAGCGGATACAATGAGCAGTTCTTC.

J is TRBJ1-5 and V is TRBV3-1 (or the pseudogene TRBV3-2); 8 nucleotides agree with TRBD1. The V gene end was trimmed by 5 bases and the J gene end by 6 bases; junction bases not matched to a gene: 6. This CDR3 contains 14 residues. The germline V gene encodes CDR1 LGHDT and CDR2 YNNKEL (reference sequence). Written as DNA, the CDR3 is TGTGCCAGCAGCTCCGGACAGGGCGGTCAGCCCCAGCATTTT. Its protein is CASSSGQGGQPQHF.

V and J are TRBV6-5 and TRBJ1-5; 7 nucleotides line up with TRBD1. After removal of 8 bases from V and 6 bases from J, the junction contained 13 bases not matched to a gene. CDR3 size: 15 residues. CDR1 MNHEY and CDR2 SVGAGI come from the germline V gene. DNA for the CDR3: TGTGCCAGCGCCGAGTCAGGGGGAATCGGTCAGCCCCAGCATTTT. Its protein is CASAESGGIGQPQHF.

This clone was counted between two and nine times. The chain uses TRBV18 and TRBJ2-3; 8 nucleotides line up with TRBD2. The CDR3 is 15 residues long. Germline V gene data show CDR1 as KGHSH and CDR2 as LQKENI. V shed 6 bases, J shed 5 bases, and the junction held 10 bases outside the gene matches. For the CDR3, the DNA is TGTGCCAGCTCTCCCGGACTAGCTGTGGGAGATACGCAGTATTTT. It yields the protein CASSPGLAVGDTQYF.

This clone was observed a single time. This sequence joins TRBV9 and TRBJ2-7; TRBD2 agrees at 9 bases. This CDR3 is 15 amino acids long. Germline CDR1 SGDLS, CDR2 YYNGEE. V lost 3 bases, J lost 3 bases, and 7 bases stayed unmatched. CDR3 nucleotides: TGTGCCAGCAGCGCTCTAGCGGGAAATTTCTACGAGCAGTACTTC. This gives the protein CASSALAGNFYEQYF.

The chain recombines TRBV6-2 or TRBV6-3 with TRBJ2-2, with D maybe TRBD1 (6 bases). The germline CDR1 and CDR2 sequences are MNHEY and SVGEGT. V dropped 5 bases and J dropped 5 bases, with 12 bases sitting between them. This CDR3 region has 14 residues. CDR3 in amino acids: CASSPQGRTGELFF. The DNA of the CDR3 is TGTGCCAGCAGTCCCCAGGGGAGAACCGGGGAGCTGTTTTTT.

The V and J genes are TRBV28 and TRBJ2-2, with D possibly being TRBD1 or TRBD2 (7 bases each). V was trimmed by 4 bases and J by 0 bases, leaving 15 bases between them. The CDR3 runs 17 residues. The germline CDR1 and CDR2 sequences are MDHEN and SYDVKM. Here the CDR3 DNA reads TGTGCCAGCAGTTACCCGACAGGGAGGGCGAACACCGGGGAGCTGTTTTTT. Amino acids: CASSYPTGRANTGELFF.

The chain employs TRBV5-4 and TRBJ2-6; D is unresolved. Deletions cut 4 bases from V and 12 bases from J, with 20 bases between. Germline CDR1 reads SGHNT; CDR2 reads YYREEE (reference sequence). The CDR3 is 15 amino acids. Here the CDR3 DNA reads TGTGCCAGCAGCCCCCTGACTCCCGCGGCGACCGTCCTGACTTTC. It translates to CASSPLTPAATVLTF.

Note on this clone: The same CDR3 is also encoded by other DNA sequences in this sample. The rearrangement uses TRBV30 and TRBJ2-5; D ambiguous. With 2 bases removed from V and 5 bases from J, the gap between germline ends came to 6 bases. This CDR3 contains 11 residues. Germline CDR1 reads GTSNPN; CDR2 reads SVGIG (reference sequence). The CDR3 sequence is CAWSIRETQYF. CDR3 coding DNA: TGTGCCTGGAGTATCCGGGAGACCCAGTACTTC.

V is TRBV29-1 and J is TRBJ2-4; D possibly corresponds to TRBD1 (5 bases). From germline, CDR1 is SQVTM and CDR2 ANQGSEA. CDR3 size: 16 residues. Trimming left V 1 base short and J 0 bases short, with 13 bases between. CDR3 sequence reads: CSVEGGEVLAKNIQYF. DNA of the CDR3: TGCAGCGTTGAAGGGGGCGAGGTTCTAGCCAAAAACATTCAGTACTTC.